Listed here are 21 T cell receptor beta chains from one sample, sequenced in a study of OX40 agonist ivuxolimab in advanced cancers. Assay: immunoSEQ multiplex PCR; the TCRdb copy retains only in-frame clones and omits some. The data show 77,000 or so clones, about 87% seen once. This sample comprised CD4+ or CD8+ T cells sorted from blood, obtained in a trial of the OX40 agonist ivuxolimab. The receptors originated from an adult with an advanced solid tumor such as melanoma, head and neck, liver or kidney cancer.

The chain links TRBV5-1 to TRBJ2-7; D may be TRBD1 (6 bases). The CDR3 is 15 amino acids. V lost 2 bases, J lost 5 bases, and 17 bases lay in between. In germline, CDR1 is SGHRS, CDR2 YFSETQ. The CDR3 is CASSFRGEGTHEQYF. CDR3 DNA sequence: TGCGCCAGCAGCTTCAGGGGCGAGGGGACCCACGAGCAGTACTTC.

CDR3 protein: CASSFLSQPQHF. CDR3 nucleotides: TGTGCCAGCAGCTTTTTAAGCCAGCCCCAGCATTTT. This rearrangement joins TRBV5-6 to TRBJ1-5; D is unresolved. Per germline, CDR1 SGHDT and CDR2 YYEEEE. Between the trimmed V and J ends, which lost 2 bases and 7 bases, there was a span of 7 bases. The CDR3 is made up of 12 amino acids.

This clone was recorded once. The gene calls are TRBV15 and TRBJ2-1; TRBD1 might be the D (6 bases). Germline values: CDR1 LNHNV, CDR2 YYDKDF (reference sequence). This CDR3 is built from 16 residues. V was clipped by 2 bases and J by 5 bases, with 16 bases between them. The CDR3 is CATSRRSGVWHNEQFF. In DNA form, the CDR3 reads TGTGCCACCAGCAGAAGATCAGGGGTATGGCACAATGAGCAGTTCTTC.

This sequence joins TRBV4-1 and TRBJ1-1; 7 bases align to TRBD1. The CDR3 length is 16 residues. Germline CDR1 MGHRA, CDR2 YSYEKL. Trimming at V came to 2 bases and at J to 1 base, leaving 7 bases not matched to a gene. CDR3 residues: CASSQSLTGWNTEAFF. The DNA of the CDR3 is TGCGCCAGCAGCCAATCCCTGACAGGGTGGAACACTGAAGCTTTCTTT.

The V call is TRBV5-4, the J call TRBJ2-1; 11 bases map to TRBD2. V dropped 4 bases and J dropped 4; count of bases not matched to a gene: 4. This CDR3 is built from 15 residues. The germline V gene encodes CDR1 SGHNT and CDR2 YYREEE (reference sequence). This chain's CDR3 is CASSGGLAVYNEQFF. The CDR3 DNA is TGTGCCAGCAGCGGGGGACTAGCGGTTTACAATGAGCAGTTCTTC.

This chain links TRBV7-2 with TRBJ2-4, with D perhaps TRBD1 or TRBD2 (5 bases each). This CDR3 is built from 16 residues. Germline-derived CDR1 and CDR2 are SGHTA and FQGNSA. The germline V and J ends were trimmed by 0 bases and 3 bases, with 12 bases remaining between them. In nucleotides, the CDR3 is TGTGCCAGCAGCTTAGCTATGGGGGTAGGCAAAAACATTCAGTACTTC. Translating gives CASSLAMGVGKNIQYF.

The V call is TRBV2, the J call TRBJ1-5, with 9 positions matching TRBD1. Per germline, CDR1 SNHLY and CDR2 FYNNEI. V trimming: 7 bases; J trimming: 4 bases; junction bases outside the gene matches: 14. The CDR3 sequence is 17 residues long. CDR3 nucleotides: TGTGCCAGCACTGTCACAGGGGGCGGTCTGGGGAATCAGCCCCAGCATTTT. This codes for CASTVTGGGLGNQPQHF.

V gene TRBV5-4 combines with J gene TRBJ1-2, with D perhaps TRBD1 (6 bases). Trimming cost V 4 bases and J 5 bases, with 12 bases left between them. CDR3 size: 13 residues. Germline assignment: CDR1 SGHNT and CDR2 YYREEE (reference sequence). CDR3 in amino acids: CASSRNRAYGYTF. In DNA, the CDR3 is TGTGCCAGCAGCCGGAACAGGGCATATGGCTACACCTTC.

This clone showed up just once. This chain joins TRBV27 and TRBJ1-5, with D perhaps TRBD1 (6 bases). CDR3 length equals 19 residues. CDR1 is MNHEY and CDR2 is SMNVEV in the germline V gene (reference sequence). The ends were cut back, 4 bases at V and 2 bases at J, with 24 bases in the middle. The CDR3 is CASSSPRDILTIGNQPQHF. The DNA of the CDR3 is TGTGCCAGCAGTTCCCCCCGGGACATCCTCACAATAGGCAATCAGCCCCAGCATTTT.

CDR3: CASSLGTGRWNTEAFF. The CDR3 DNA is TGTGCCAGCTCACTAGGGACAGGGAGGTGGAACACTGAAGCTTTCTTT. V is TRBV18 and J is TRBJ1-1, with 9 bases aligning to TRBD1. The CDR3 covers 16 residues. Trimming cost V 4 bases and J 1 base; bases outside gene matches: 7. Germline CDR1 reads KGHSH; CDR2 reads LQKENI.

This clone has a single count. V is TRBV18 and J is TRBJ1-4, with 9 positions matching TRBD1. Germline CDR1 reads KGHSH; CDR2 reads LQKENI. This CDR3 is 14 amino acids long. Trimming cost V 4 bases and J 9 bases; bases outside gene matches: 6. CDR3 nucleotide sequence: TGTGCCAGCTCACGACCGGGGACAGGGAAAAAACTGTTTTTT. Translated: CASSRPGTGKKLFF. The entire variable domain, with the rest obtained from reference TRBV18 and TRBJ1-4, is as follows: NAGVMQNPRHLVRRRGQEARLRCSPMKGHSHVYWYRQLPEEGLKFMVYLQKENIIDESGMPKERFSAEFPKEGPSILRIQQVVRGDSAAYFCASSRPGTGKKLFFGSGTQLSVL.

V usage is TRBV7-9 and J usage is TRBJ1-5, with 12 nucleotides matching TRBD1. The CDR3 consists of 18 residues. V dropped 5 bases and J dropped 3; count of bases not matched to a gene: 11. Germline V gene data show CDR1 as SEHNR and CDR2 as FQNEAQ (reference sequence). Here the CDR3 DNA reads TGTGCCAGCAGCCGAGGGGACAGGGGGCCTGCAACCAATCAGCCCCAGCATTTT. Its translation is CASSRGDRGPATNQPQHF. Full variable domain (missing parts from reference TRBV7-9 and TRBJ1-5): DTGVSQNPRHKITKRGQNVTFRCDPISEHNRLYWYRQTLGQGPEFLTYFQNEAQLEKSRLLSDRFSAERPKGSFSTLEIQRTEQGDSAMYLCASSRGDRGPATNQPQHFGDGTRLSIL.

The chain links TRBV7-8 to TRBJ2-7; 9 nucleotides align to TRBD1. The V gene end was trimmed by 7 bases and the J gene end by 2 bases; junction bases not matched to a gene: 15. The CDR3 consists of 17 residues. The germline V gene has CDR1 SGHVS and CDR2 FQNEAQ. In DNA, the CDR3 is TGTGCCAGCACCTCTAGGGGAGGGGACAGGGCGACCTACGAGCAGTACTTC. Translation: CASTSRGGDRATYEQYF.

This chain connects TRBV18 to TRBJ1-2, with 9 bases matching TRBD1. Germline V gene data show CDR1 as KGHSH and CDR2 as LQKENI. The CDR3 runs to 16 residues. V lost 6 bases, J lost 8 bases, and 16 bases stayed unmatched. The CDR3 coding sequence is TGTGCCAGCTCGCCCGGATTGAGGGACAGGGTATTCGGCTACACCTTC. Residues: CASSPGLRDRVFGYTF. Complete variable domain (other parts from reference TRBV18 and TRBJ1-2): NAGVMQNPRHLVRRRGQEARLRCSPMKGHSHVYWYRQLPEEGLKFMVYLQKENIIDESGMPKERFSAEFPKEGPSILRIQQVVRGDSAAYFCASSPGLRDRVFGYTFGSGTRLTVV.

The J gene is TRBJ1-2, the V gene TRBV30; TRBD1 is a possible D gene (6 bases). The length of the CDR3 is 14 residues. Germline V gives CDR1 GTSNPN, CDR2 SVGIG (reference sequence). Trimming removed 4 bases at V and 8 bases at J, with 20 bases between. CDR3 coding DNA: TGTGCCTGGACCCGAGGCCAGGGGCTGCGGGGCTACACCTTC. It encodes CAWTRGQGLRGYTF.

The rearrangement links TRBV6-1 to TRBJ1-3; TRBD1 matches 7 bases. Germline V gene lookup returns CDR1 MNHNS and CDR2 SASEGT. The CDR3 covers 14 residues. Trimming removed 6 bases from V and 4 bases from J; junction bases left unmatched: 6. CDR3 in amino acids: CASRKPGQGNTIYF. CDR3 nucleotide sequence: TGTGCCAGCAGAAAACCGGGACAGGGAAACACCATATATTTT.

The chain combines TRBV21-1 with TRBJ2-3; the D call TRBD2 from the table was never checked on the DNA. TRBV21-1 is assigned pseudogene status. This CDR3 region has 17 residues. The CDR3 DNA sequence: TGTGCCAGCAGCTCCCGAGCAGCAGACGGCGGCACATTTACGCAGTATTTT. Its translation: CASSSRAADGGTFTQYF.

Concerning this clone: Other DNA sequences in this specimen translate into the identical CDR3. The chain is built from TRBV2 and TRBJ1-5; D is unresolved. Trimming removed 4 bases at V and 2 bases at J, with 12 bases between. The CDR3 covers 15 residues. Germline V CDR1 and CDR2: SNHLY, FYNNEI. The CDR3 spells CASSAESEGNQPQHF. CDR3 coding DNA: TGTGCCAGCAGTGCTGAGTCGGAAGGCAATCAGCCCCAGCATTTT.

The sample holds one count of this clone. V is TRBV2 and J is TRBJ2-2, with D possibly matching TRBD1 (6 bases). V lost 7 bases and J lost 2, with 11 bases in between. CDR1 SNHLY and CDR2 FYNNEI come from the germline V gene. The CDR3 consists of 14 residues. As DNA, the CDR3 is TGTGCCAGCATCTCCGGGACAAACACCGGGGAGCTGTTTTTT. This gives the protein CASISGTNTGELFF.

The gene calls are TRBV27 and TRBJ1-3; possibly TRBD1 for D (5 bases). CDR1 and CDR2 (germline): MNHEY, SMNVEV (reference sequence). This CDR3 comprises 18 residues. Trimming took 5 bases from V and 2 from J, leaving 22 bases between them. As DNA, the CDR3 is TGTGCCAGCAGTCCTCTGACCATGGGCAGGGAGGCTGGAAACACCATATATTTT. As protein: CASSPLTMGREAGNTIYF.

The CDR3 region has the DNA TGTGCCAGCAGCCAATCCAGGGGGAGTATGTACTTC. It translates to CASSQSRGSMYF. V and J are TRBV14 and TRBJ2-7; 7 nucleotides align to TRBD1. Germline loops: CDR1 SGHDN, CDR2 FVKESK. Trimming cost V 2 bases and J 12 bases; bases outside gene matches: 7. The CDR3 sequence is 12 residues long.